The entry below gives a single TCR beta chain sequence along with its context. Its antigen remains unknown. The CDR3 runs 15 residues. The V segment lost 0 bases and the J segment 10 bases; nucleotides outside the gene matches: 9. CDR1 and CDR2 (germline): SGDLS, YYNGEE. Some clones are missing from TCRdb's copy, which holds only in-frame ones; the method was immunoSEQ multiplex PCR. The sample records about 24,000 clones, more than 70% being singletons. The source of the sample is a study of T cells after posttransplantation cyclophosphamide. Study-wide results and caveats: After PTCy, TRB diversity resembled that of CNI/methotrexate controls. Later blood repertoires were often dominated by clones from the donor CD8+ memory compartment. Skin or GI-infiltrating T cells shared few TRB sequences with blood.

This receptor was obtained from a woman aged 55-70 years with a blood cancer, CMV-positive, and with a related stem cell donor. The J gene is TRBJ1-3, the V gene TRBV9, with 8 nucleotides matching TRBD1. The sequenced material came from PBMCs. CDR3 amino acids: CASSVATGGQRTIYF. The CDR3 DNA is TGTGCCAGCAGCGTAGCTACAGGGGGACAGCGGACCATATATTTT.